The entry that follows covers one T cell receptor beta chain sequence. Its target is unknown. The data derive from a study of STAT3 mutations in large granular lymphocyte leukemia. Trimming pared 7 bases from V and 1 base from J, leaving 10 bases between. Germline assignment: CDR1 SQVTM and CDR2 ANQGSEA. The length of the CDR3 is 12 residues. Generated by immunoSEQ multiplex PCR, the TCRdb table keeps only in-frame clones and is missing some. The data contain about 9,400 clones, 85% to 90% of them singletons. Whole-study findings and limits: In T-cell large granular lymphocyte leukemia, about half of patients showed multiple immunodominant subclonotypes. All newly emerging clones after therapy were STAT3 wild type.

Sequenced material: peripheral blood mononuclear cells. This clonotype originated in an elderly man with T-cell large granular lymphocyte leukemia. Some clones in this sample may be carry-over from other donors' samples. J is TRBJ1-1 and V is TRBV29-1; no clear D. For the CDR3, the DNA is TGCAGCGGGCGACCGGGGAACACTGAAGCTTTCTTT. Translating gives CSGRPGNTEAFF.